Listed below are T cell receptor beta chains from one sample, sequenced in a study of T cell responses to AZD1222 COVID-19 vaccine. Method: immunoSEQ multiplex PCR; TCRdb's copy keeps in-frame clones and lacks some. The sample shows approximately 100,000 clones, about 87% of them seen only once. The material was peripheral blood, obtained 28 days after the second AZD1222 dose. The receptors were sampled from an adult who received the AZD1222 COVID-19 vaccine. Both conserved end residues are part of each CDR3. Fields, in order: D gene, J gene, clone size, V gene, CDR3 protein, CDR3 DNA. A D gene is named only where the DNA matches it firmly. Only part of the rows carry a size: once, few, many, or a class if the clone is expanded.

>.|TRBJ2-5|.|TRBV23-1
CASSQSMGRRETQYF
TGCGCCAGCAGTCAATCGATGGGGCGGAGGGAGACCCAGTACTTC
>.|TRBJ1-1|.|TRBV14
CASSPKKGGTEAFF
TGTGCCAGCAGCCCTAAGAAGGGGGGCACTGAAGCTTTCTTT
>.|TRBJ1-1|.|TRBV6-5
CASSLGQNTEAFF
TGTGCCAGCAGTTTGGGACAGAACACTGAAGCTTTCTTT
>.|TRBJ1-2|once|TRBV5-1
CASSPDPQNYGYTF
TGCGCCAGCAGCCCAGATCCGCAGAACTATGGCTACACCTTC
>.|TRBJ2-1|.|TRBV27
CASSLFAGGSYNEQFF
TGTGCCAGCAGTTTATTCGCGGGCGGCTCCTACAATGAGCAGTTCTTC
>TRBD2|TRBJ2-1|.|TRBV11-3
CASSLRSSGRGSEQFF
TGTGCCAGCAGCTTACGATCTAGCGGGAGAGGTAGTGAGCAGTTCTTC
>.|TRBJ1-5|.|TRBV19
CASTPPGSNQPQHF
TGTGCCAGTACCCCCCCCGGTAGCAATCAGCCCCAGCATTTT
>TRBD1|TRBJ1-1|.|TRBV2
CASQGVLSEAFF
TGTGCCAGCCAGGGGGTTTTGAGTGAAGCTTTCTTT
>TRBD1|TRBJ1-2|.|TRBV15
CATSGGTGLGGYTF
TGTGCCACCAGCGGGGGGACAGGTCTTGGGGGCTACACCTTC
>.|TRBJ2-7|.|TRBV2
CASSDGGKSSYEQYF
TGTGCCAGCAGTGATGGGGGGAAGAGCTCCTACGAGCAGTACTTC
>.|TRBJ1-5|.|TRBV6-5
CASSPGLNQPQHF
TGTGCCAGCAGCCCAGGGTTGAATCAGCCCCAGCATTTT
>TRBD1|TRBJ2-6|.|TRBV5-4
CASSRQGSGANVLTF
TGTGCCAGCAGCCGACAGGGTTCTGGGGCCAACGTCCTGACTTTC
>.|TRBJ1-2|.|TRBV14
CASSQDRGGGGGYTF
TGTGCCAGCAGCCAAGATCGGGGGGGCGGTGGTGGCTACACCTTC